The sequence of this TCR beta chain was determined in a study of T cell repertoires in cytomegalovirus infection. A few counts support this clonotype. Antigen unknown. One entry per CDR3 protein, called by TCRdb with MiXCR from the reads. The sample includes roughly 800,000 distinct CDR3 sequences, about 29% of them seen just once. The V end was cut by 5 bases, the J end by 3 bases, with 17 bases between. The CDR3 has 15 residues. In germline, CDR1 is MNHEY, CDR2 SMNVEV (reference sequence). The rearrangement uses TRBV27 and TRBJ2-7; weak D call: TRBD2 (5 bases). This clonotype was obtained from a human donor in good health (CMV status not recorded). Some clones in this sample may be carry-over from other donors' samples. The input for sequencing was cultured CD8+ T cells from PBMCs, taken from culture after CMV antigen stimulation. The CDR3 is CASSLGAHPDYEQYF. In DNA, the CDR3 is TGTGCCAGCAGTCTGGGAGCCCACCCCGACTACGAGCAGTACTTC.